The source of this T cell receptor beta chain is a study of T cells after yellow fever vaccination. Per germline, CDR1 MDHEN and CDR2 SYDVKM. Deletions cut 4 bases from V and 4 bases from J, with 13 bases between. The CDR3 consists of 14 residues. TCRdb processed the 5' RACE reads anew with MiXCR; each CDR3 protein has one entry. The data contain more than 300,000 distinct CDR3 sequences, 4% to 5.5% of them singletons. In its sample, this clonotype was seen many times. This chain joins TRBV28 and TRBJ2-5; D not certain. The specimen comprised PBMCs, sampled 15 days after the yellow fever booster vaccination. This clonotype was sampled from a man younger than 35 who received the YFV17D yellow fever vaccine. CDR3 protein: CASSSGWGRETQYF. For the CDR3, the DNA is TGTGCCAGCAGTTCCGGGTGGGGTCGAGAGACCCAGTACTTC.